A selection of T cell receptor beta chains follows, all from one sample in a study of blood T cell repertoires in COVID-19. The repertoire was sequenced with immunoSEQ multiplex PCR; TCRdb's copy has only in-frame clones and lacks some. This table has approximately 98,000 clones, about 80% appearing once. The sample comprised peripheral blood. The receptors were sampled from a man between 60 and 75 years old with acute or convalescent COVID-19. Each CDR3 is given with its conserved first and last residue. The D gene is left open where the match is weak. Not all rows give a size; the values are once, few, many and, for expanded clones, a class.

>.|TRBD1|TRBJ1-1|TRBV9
CASSVGLGTGNTEAFF
TGTGCCAGCAGCGTAGGTCTGGGGACAGGGAACACTGAAGCTTTCTTT
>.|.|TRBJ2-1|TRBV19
CASSMPTRFSYNEQFF
TGTGCCAGTAGTATGCCAACTAGATTCTCCTACAATGAGCAGTTCTTC
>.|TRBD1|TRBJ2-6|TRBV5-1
CASALQGPGANVLTF
TGCGCCAGCGCCTTACAGGGGCCTGGGGCCAACGTCCTGACTTTC
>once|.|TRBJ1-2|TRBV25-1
CASSESRDSIGYTF
TGTGCCAGCAGTGAATCCCGGGACTCTATTGGCTACACCTTC
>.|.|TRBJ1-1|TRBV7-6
CASSLAGAAEAFF
TGTGCCAGCAGCTTAGCAGGGGCGGCTGAAGCTTTCTTT
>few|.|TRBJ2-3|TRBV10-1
CASSERQSDTQYF
TGCGCCAGCAGTGAGAGACAGTCAGATACGCAGTATTTT
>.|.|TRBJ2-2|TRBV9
CASSFRTAGAGGELFF
TGTGCCAGCAGCTTCCGGACGGCGGGGGCAGGCGGGGAGCTGTTTTTT
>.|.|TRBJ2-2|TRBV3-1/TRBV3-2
CASSQVGRSGELFF
TGTGCCAGCAGCCAAGTTGGGCGTTCCGGGGAGCTGTTTTTT
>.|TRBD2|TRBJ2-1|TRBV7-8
CASSQGLAAADEQFF
TGTGCCAGCAGCCAGGGACTAGCCGCAGCTGATGAGCAGTTCTTC
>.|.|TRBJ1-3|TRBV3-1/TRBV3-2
CASSQGSFSGNTIYF
TGTGCCAGCAGCCAAGGTTCCTTTAGTGGAAACACCATATATTTT
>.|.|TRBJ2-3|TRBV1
CTSSQRGYPDTQYF
TGCACCAGCAGCCAGAGGGGGTACCCAGATACGCAGTATTTT
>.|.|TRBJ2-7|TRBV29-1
CSVAKGARYEQYF
TGCAGCGTTGCGAAGGGAGCACGCTACGAGCAGTACTTC
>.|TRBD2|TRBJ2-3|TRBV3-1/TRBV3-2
CASSRAGGDTQYF
TGTGCCAGCAGCCGGGCGGGGGGAGATACGCAGTATTTT
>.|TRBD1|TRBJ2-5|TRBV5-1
CASSPPGQGADETQYF
TGCGCCAGCAGCCCACCGGGACAGGGAGCCGATGAGACCCAGTACTTC
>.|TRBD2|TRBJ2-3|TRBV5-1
CASSVAGDQTDTQYF
TGCGCCAGCAGCGTAGCGGGGGACCAAACAGATACGCAGTATTTT
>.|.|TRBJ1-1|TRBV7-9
CASILTVNTEAFF
TGTGCCAGCATCCTGACTGTGAACACTGAAGCTTTCTTT
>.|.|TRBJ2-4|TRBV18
CASSMGGQMMAKNIQYF
TGTGCCAGCTCAATGGGGGGGCAAATGATGGCCAAAAACATTCAGTACTTC
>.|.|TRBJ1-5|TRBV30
CAWSVAGNQPQHF
TGTGCCTGGAGTGTAGCCGGGAATCAGCCCCAGCATTTT
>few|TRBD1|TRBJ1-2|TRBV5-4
CASSVEDRENYGYTF
TGTGCCAGCAGCGTTGAGGACAGGGAGAACTATGGCTACACCTTC
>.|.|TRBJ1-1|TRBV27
CASSFQGMMTEAFF
TGTGCCAGCAGTTTCCAGGGGATGATGACTGAAGCTTTCTTT
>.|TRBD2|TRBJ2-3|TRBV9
CASQAGVLGTQYF
TGTGCCTCCCAGGCGGGGGTTCTGGGTACGCAGTATTTT
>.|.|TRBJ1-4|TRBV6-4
CASSYERGEKLFF
TGTGCCAGCAGCTACGAAAGGGGAGAAAAACTGTTTTTT
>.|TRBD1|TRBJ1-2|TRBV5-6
CASSPIGQDYGYTF
TGTGCCAGCAGCCCTATAGGACAGGACTATGGCTACACCTTC
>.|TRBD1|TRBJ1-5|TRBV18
CASSTSGQGIEQPQHF
TGTGCCAGCTCAACATCGGGACAGGGGATCGAACAGCCCCAGCATTTT
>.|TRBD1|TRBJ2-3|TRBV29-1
CSVDRQGASDTQYF
TGCAGCGTTGACCGACAGGGAGCCTCAGATACGCAGTATTTT
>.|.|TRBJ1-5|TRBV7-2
CASSPTSPNQPQHF
TGTGCCAGCAGCCCTACTAGCCCCAATCAGCCCCAGCATTTT
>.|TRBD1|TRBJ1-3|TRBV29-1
CSVGLTGVGNTIYF
TGCAGCGTGGGCTTGACAGGGGTAGGAAACACCATATATTTT